This TCR beta chain was obtained from a study of OX40 agonist ivuxolimab in advanced cancers. Study as a whole: Past anti-PD-1, anti-PD-L1 or anti-CTLA-4 therapy was accepted, and 40% to 50% had received some.

Broader study findings: Mean expanded clone counts were higher in CD8+ than CD4+ T cells.

The data were produced by immunoSEQ multiplex PCR, yet TCRdb's version contains in-frame clones alone and is incomplete. The sample has some 65,000 clones, approximately 86% seen once. A note on this clone: The target antigen is unknown.

Trimming pared 0 bases from V and 14 bases from J, leaving 14 bases between. Per the germline V gene, CDR1 is MGHRA and CDR2 is YSYEKL. The CDR3 extends over 13 amino acids. People who had autoimmune disease history or systemic immunosuppression were excluded. The investigators sampled blood at baseline, at cycle 4 day 1, and at cycle 7 day 1. The chain has TRBV4-1 and TRBJ2-1, with no clear D. The sequenced sample was CD4+ or CD8+ T cells sorted from blood, obtained in a trial of the OX40 agonist ivuxolimab. The TCR originated in an adult with an advanced solid tumor such as melanoma, head and neck, liver or kidney cancer. The CDR3 DNA sequence: TGCGCCAGCAGCCAAGATCTACGTAATCAAGAGTTCTTC. It translates to CASSQDLRNQEFF.